The source of this T cell receptor beta chain is a study of T cell repertoires in cytomegalovirus infection. As for the study in general: Recently identified HLA-C-restricted and well-studied HLA-B-restricted CMV epitopes were used. CMV infection together with matching HLA type was indicated by public TCR beta signatures.

Study-level results: The study found HLA-C-restricted CMV-specific TCR beta clonotypes dominating the ex vivo response. Totalled public TCR beta family frequency picked out people who carried CMV plus the relevant HLA.

With regard to this clonotype: The target antigen is unknown. Since a much larger clone is just one base distant, this may be a read error.

In germline, CDR1 is SGHVS, CDR2 FNYEAQ. With 2 bases removed from V and 5 bases from J, the gap between germline ends came to 18 bases. The CDR3 is 17 amino acids. TCRdb processed the reads anew with MiXCR; each CDR3 protein has one entry. The sample carries 800,000 to 950,000 distinct CDR3 sequences, about 33% recorded once. The clonotype was recovered from a human donor in good health (CMV status not recorded). Some clones in this sample may be carry-over from other donors' samples. The J gene is TRBJ1-4, the V gene TRBV7-6; D possibly corresponds to TRBD1 (5 bases). The material was cultured CD8+ T cells from PBMCs, obtained from culture after CMV antigen stimulation. This CDR3 is CASSLRIDPRGNEKLFF. In DNA, the CDR3 is TGTGCCAGCAGCTTAAGGATCGACCCCCGGGGGAATGAAAAACTGTTTTTT.